This TCR beta chain was captured by sequencing in a study of shared clonotypes between healthy human individuals. Turning to the study itself: Donor ages ranged 18 to 49 years: a couple of women, a few men.

Study findings and constraints: Generally, naive subsets (rather than memory subsets) showed larger estimated richness.

As processed by the authors: Without quality scores, immunoSEQ junctional reads could not be filtered like full-length reads. The method was immunoSEQ multiplex PCR; TCRdb's version includes in-frame clones alone and lacks a portion of them. The V and J calls and clone size are taken from that table; D and trimming were inferred from the DNA. The sample has about 670,000 clones, less than 80% seen once. Trimming at V came to 4 bases and at J to 2 bases, leaving 3 bases not matched to a gene. The CDR3 sequence is 15 residues long. Per germline, CDR1 KGHSH and CDR2 LQKENI. Of note for this clone: Antigen unknown.

The sequence derives from a woman aged 30 to 39 in good health. Sequencing was performed on memory CD4+ T cells sorted from blood. Noted subset: CD45RA-negative fraction. V gene TRBV18 combines with J gene TRBJ2-7, with 12 nucleotides matching TRBD1. As DNA, the CDR3 is TGTGCCAGCTCACAGGGACAGGGGGCCCCCTACGAGCAGTACTTC. Translation: CASSQGQGAPYEQYF.